This T cell receptor beta chain was documented in a study of CD8+CD57+ T cells in acquired aplastic anemia (dated by TCRdb to 2016 to 2018). Concerning the study at large: A mean of approximately 3 ug of DNA, ranging from roughly 0.18 to 30 ug, was extracted from sorted CD4+ and CD8+ cells. CD8+CD57+ expansion was defined as a frequency above the mean frequency observed in healthy subjects.

V is cut back by 8 bases and J by 6 bases, with 5 bases in the junction unmatched. Reading from cysteine to phenylalanine, the CDR3 counts 11 amino acids. The CDR3 DNA has 33 bases and is translated from base 1. CDR1 is given as SQVTM and CDR2 as ANQGSEA, both from the germline V gene. What the study reported, not specific to this receptor: Around 31 CD8+ CDR3 sequences were shared between patients and controls but appeared highly expressed in patients and within their immunodominant clones. Patients and healthy controls showed no significant difference in CD8+ Simpson's diversity (P=0.060).

Expansion of CD8+CD57+ cells had been shown by flow cytometry in the patients chosen for sequencing. Severe acquired aplastic anemia was diagnosed in all patients according to International Study of Aplastic Anemia and Agranulocytosis and Camitta criteria. No therapy had been received by the patients at the time of blood sampling. The study deep-sequenced TCR repertoires of sorted CD4+ and CD8+ blood T cells from severe aplastic anemia patients and healthy subjects. Patients were enrolled under clinicaltrials.gov protocols 00001620, 01623167, 00001397, 00071045, 00081523 and 00961064 in the USA. Ficoll-Paque density gradient centrifugation was used to isolate peripheral blood mononuclear cells. Before DNA was extracted, CD4+ and CD8+ T cells were sorted using either FACS or magnetic beads. Concerning this clonotype: There is no known antigen for this receptor. Per-base qualities were not stored, and no clone one base away is much larger.

Genomic DNA served as template for TCR beta VDJ combination and CDR3 sequence profiling. TCR repertoire sequencing was run on an Illumina HiSeq 2000. In the original analysis: TRBV/TRBJ rearrangement plots, CDR3 size and DJ length profiles, and Simpson's diversity index were used to assess repertoires. The most abundant DNA sequence in the deep sequencing data was taken as the immunodominant clone. CDR3 amino acid sequences were screened for sharing across subjects and were compared with published repertoires and the VDJdb database. Through fastp at Q25 and MiXCR, TCRdb rebuilt clones from the public reads, retaining in-frame beta chains. Each CDR3 protein gets just one entry, which takes the most common genes and DNA from the rows behind it. TCRdb, not the authors, supplied the V and J calls. In all, the sample holds about half a million distinct CDR3 sequences, and roughly a third of those were seen once. Around 0.82% of the sample comes from the top ten.

Recombination joined TRBV29-1 with TRBJ1-2, with 8 middle bases fitting TRBD1. The specimen sequenced was sorted CD4+, CD8+, or CD8+CD57+ T cells (not recorded which) from PBMCs. The clonotype comes from a human donor with aplastic anemia. The CDR3 region has the sequence CSPGQAHGYTF. Read as DNA, the sequence is TGCAGCCCGGGACAGGCCCATGGCTACACCTTC.